The T cell receptor (beta chain) under discussion was sequenced for a study of blood T cell repertoires in COVID-19. Across the whole study: Samples representing acute and convalescent COVID-19 were sourced from the United States, Italy and Spain.

The CDR3 extends over 18 amino acids. Germline assignment: CDR1 WNHNN and CDR2 SYGVQD (reference sequence). V dropped 3 bases and J dropped 9 bases, with 27 bases sitting between them. In the source study's methods: Reference gene primer amplification in the assay estimated nucleated cell counts. Data came from immunoSEQ multiplex PCR; TCRdb stores just in-frame clones and leaves some out. V, J and clone size are taken as reported in that table, and D and trimming were inferred from the DNA itself. The sample carries roughly 100,000 clones, around 81% recorded once. The receptor was derived from a man older than 75 with acute or convalescent COVID-19. The chain is built from TRBV10-1 and TRBJ2-1; maybe TRBD2 (6 bases). Sequenced: peripheral blood. CDR3 sequence reads: CASSDLPGGGRGSGEQFF. Written as DNA, the CDR3 is TGCGCCAGCAGTGATCTGCCCGGTGGAGGGAGAGGGTCGGGTGAGCAGTTCTTC.